Listed here are 22 T cell receptor beta chains from one sample, sequenced in a study of blood T cell repertoires in COVID-19. Clones were read by immunoSEQ multiplex PCR, and TCRdb kept only the in-frame ones, dropping some. The table shows about 6,000 clones, with 88% occurring only once. The sample was peripheral blood. The receptor set was obtained from a human donor in a cohort sampled during active COVID-19.

In DNA, the CDR3 is TGTGCCAGCAGCGGAACTAGCGGGGGGCCCACGGATACGCAGTATTTT. Its protein is CASSGTSGGPTDTQYF. V gene TRBV5-4 combines with J gene TRBJ2-3; 12 bases fit TRBD2. J gave up 6 bases and V 4 bases, and 9 bases lay outside the gene matches. This CDR3 is built from 16 residues. The V gene's germline CDR1 is SGHNT and CDR2 YYREEE (reference sequence).

V and J are TRBV12-5 and TRBJ2-7, with D tentatively TRBD1 (5 bases). Trimming cost V 1 base and J 6 bases, with 16 bases left between them. Germline lookup yields CDR1 LGHNT and CDR2 FRNRAP. This CDR3 has 15 residues. The CDR3 DNA reads as TGTGCTAGTGGTTTGGATACAGGCCGCGGTTTCGAGCAGTACTTC. Its translation: CASGLDTGRGFEQYF.

The chain combines TRBV29-1 with TRBJ1-1; TRBD1 matches 8 bases. There are 13 residues in the CDR3. Germline loops: CDR1 SQVTM, CDR2 ANQGSEA. V shed 6 bases, J shed 4 bases, and the junction held 7 bases outside the gene matches. This chain's CDR3 is CSVMTGAGTEAFF. CDR3 in DNA: TGCAGCGTGATGACAGGGGCAGGCACTGAAGCTTTCTTT. The full variable domain, rest sourced from reference TRBV29-1 and TRBJ1-1, is SAVISQKPSRDICQRGTSLTIQCQVDSQVTMMFWYRQQPGQSLTLIATANQGSEATYESGFVIDKFPISRPNLTFSTLTVSNMSPEDSSIYLCSVMTGAGTEAFFGQGTRLTVV.

V usage is TRBV2 and J usage is TRBJ2-5; 7 bases are shared with TRBD2. V gave up 3 bases and J gave up 12 bases; unmatched junction bases: 7. There are 12 residues in the CDR3. Germline lookup yields CDR1 SNHLY and CDR2 FYNNEI. CDR3 loop: CASSDNRDYKYF. For the CDR3, the DNA is TGTGCCAGCAGTGATAACCGGGACTACAAGTACTTC.

The CDR3 DNA follows: TGTGCCAGTAGTATAGGGGGGACAGGGGGCCGGCAAGAGACCCAGTACTTC. Amino acid sequence: CASSIGGTGGRQETQYF. The chain couples TRBV19 to TRBJ2-5, with 12 positions matching TRBD1. Germline V gene lookup returns CDR1 LNHDA and CDR2 SQIVND (reference sequence). After removal of 1 base from V and 2 bases from J, the junction contained 5 bases not matched to a gene. This CDR3 has 17 amino acids.

V and J are TRBV11-2 and TRBJ2-1; 8 bases align to TRBD2. Germline assignment: CDR1 SGHAT and CDR2 FQNNGV. Trimming took 5 bases from V and 10 from J; bases not matched to a gene: 13. This CDR3 has 15 amino acids. The CDR3: CASSEKGLVGGEQFF. The CDR3 nucleotides are TGTGCCAGCAGCGAGAAGGGACTAGTGGGTGGAGAGCAGTTCTTC.

This chain uses TRBV6-6 with TRBJ1-2, with TRBD1 as a possible D gene (5 bases). Germline V CDR1 and CDR2: MNHNY, SVGAGI (reference sequence). This CDR3 is 12 amino acids long. Trimming removed 7 bases at V and 2 bases at J, with 8 bases between. The CDR3 region is CASKEGNYGYTF. The CDR3 region has the DNA TGTGCCAGCAAGGAGGGGAACTATGGCTACACCTTC.

This chain connects TRBV7-2 to TRBJ2-5; 8 bases fit TRBD1. CDR1 and CDR2 from the germline V gene are SGHTA and FQGNSA. There are 16 residues in the CDR3. V dropped 2 bases and J dropped 5; count of bases not matched to a gene: 10. CDR3 loop: CASSLRGQGAGETQYF. In DNA, the CDR3 is TGTGCCAGCAGCTTAAGGGGGCAGGGGGCAGGGGAGACCCAGTACTTC. The whole variable domain, remainder taken from reference TRBV7-2 and TRBJ2-5, is GAGVSQSPSNKVTEKGKDVELRCDPISGHTALYWYRQSLGQGLEFLIYFQGNSAPDKSGLPSDRFSAERTGGSVSTLTIQRTQQEDSAVYLCASSLRGQGAGETQYFGPGTRLLVL.

The chain employs TRBV7-9 and TRBJ1-3, with D possibly being TRBD1 (5 bases). CDR3 length equals 16 residues. With 10 bases removed from V and 0 bases from J, the gap between germline ends came to 19 bases. Germline V gives CDR1 SEHNR, CDR2 FQNEAQ (reference sequence). The CDR3 DNA reads as TGTGCCATCGAAGAGAGCCGGGGACTCTCTGGAAACACCATATATTTT. Residues: CAIEESRGLSGNTIYF.

V and J are TRBV3-1 (or the pseudogene TRBV3-2) and TRBJ2-5, with 8 bases fitting TRBD2. CDR3 length: 14 residues. The germline V gene has CDR1 LGHDT and CDR2 YNNKEL (reference sequence). V was pared by 7 bases and J by 2 bases, with 6 bases of the junction left unmatched. CDR3 DNA sequence: TGTGCCAGCACCTCCTCGGGGGGGCAAGAGACCCAGTACTTC. Protein sequence: CASTSSGGQETQYF.

The CDR3 coding sequence is TGTGCCAGCAGTTTATCGCGGGGGACGACAGTAAGCAATCAGCCCCAGCATTTT. Its translation: CASSLSRGTTVSNQPQHF. V and J are TRBV27 and TRBJ1-5, with D perhaps TRBD1 (5 bases). In germline, CDR1 is MNHEY, CDR2 SMNVEV (reference sequence). The ends were cut back, 0 bases at V and 1 base at J, with 16 bases in the middle. The length of the CDR3 is 18 residues.

This CDR3 is CASSPRQGGTEAFF. The CDR3, as DNA: TGTGCCAGCTCACCACGACAGGGTGGCACTGAAGCTTTCTTT. V usage is TRBV18 and J usage is TRBJ1-1; 7 bases map to TRBD1. The CDR3 sequence is 14 residues long. Germline trimming cut 1 base from V and 4 bases from J; bases unmatched to any gene: 3. Per germline, CDR1 KGHSH and CDR2 LQKENI.

The rearrangement links TRBV3-1 (or the pseudogene TRBV3-2) to TRBJ2-7; a possible D gene is TRBD2 (6 bases). Germline loops: CDR1 LGHDT, CDR2 YNNKEL (reference sequence). V was trimmed by 1 base and J by 2 bases, leaving 12 bases between them. CDR3 length: 15 residues. CDR3 in DNA: TGTGCCAGCAGCCAAGGGCCCGGGGGTGCCTACGAGCAGTACTTC. Translation gives CASSQGPGGAYEQYF.

The J gene is TRBJ2-7, the V gene TRBV6-6, with TRBD2 matching over 13 bases. V was pared by 6 bases and J by 6 bases, with 5 bases of the junction left unmatched. The CDR3 extends over 14 amino acids. CDR1 is MNHNY, CDR2 SVGAGI, per germline (reference sequence). The CDR3 sequence is CASSLGTSGAEQYF. In DNA form, the CDR3 reads TGTGCCAGCAGCCTCGGGACTAGCGGGGCCGAGCAGTACTTC.

The V call is TRBV28, the J call TRBJ1-2, with D possibly TRBD1 on 5 matching bases. This CDR3 comprises 14 residues. With 6 bases removed from V and 5 bases from J, the gap between germline ends came to 16 bases. Germline CDR1 reads MDHEN; CDR2 reads SYDVKM. CDR3 region: CASSPGRDSYGYTF. As DNA, the CDR3 is TGTGCCAGCAGCCCAGGACGGGACTCGTATGGCTACACCTTC.

Worth noting for this clone: A junction boundary mismatches the germline segment, possibly from a read error. V and J are TRBV6-5 and TRBJ2-2, with 9 nucleotides matching TRBD1. The CDR3 is made up of 15 amino acids. Per the germline V gene, CDR1 is MNHEY and CDR2 is SVGAGI. The CDR3 bases are TGTGCCAGCAGCTACTCCGGGACAGGGACCGGGGAGCTGTTTTTT. This translates into CASSYSGTGTGELFF.

V is TRBV28 and J is TRBJ2-7, with 13 nucleotides matching TRBD2. The CDR3 contains 17 residues. The J segment lost 3 bases and the V segment lost 7 bases, leaving 12 bases of the junction unmatched. The germline gives CDR1 MDHEN, CDR2 SYDVKM. In DNA form, the CDR3 reads TGTGCCAGCACCCGCCCCGGGACTAGCGGGATTTACTACGAGCAGTACTTC. Its translation: CASTRPGTSGIYYEQYF.

The chain carries TRBV19 and TRBJ1-5; TRBD1 matches 7 bases. CDR3 length: 15 residues. CDR1 LNHDA and CDR2 SQIVND come from the germline V gene (reference sequence). The trim removed 1 base at V and 3 bases at J, leaving 3 bases unmatched. The CDR3 nucleotides are TGTGCCAGTAGTATAGCCAGGGGGATCAATCAGCCCCAGCATTTT. It encodes CASSIARGINQPQHF.

This clone was counted once. The chain joins TRBV7-9 to TRBJ1-6; 7 nucleotides agree with TRBD1. The CDR3 has 15 residues. Trimming took 7 bases from V and 14 from J; bases not matched to a gene: 17. Per germline, CDR1 SEHNR and CDR2 FQNEAQ (reference sequence). This chain's CDR3 is CASTSGGRVEKTLHF. The CDR3 DNA is TGTGCCAGCACCTCAGGGGGGCGGGTAGAGAAAACCCTCCACTTT.

This chain connects TRBV5-1 to TRBJ2-5; 9 positions agree with TRBD1. This CDR3 is built from 14 residues. Germline V lookup: CDR1 SGHRS, CDR2 YFSETQ. The V segment lost 4 bases and the J segment 3 bases; nucleotides outside the gene matches: 4. CDR3 nucleotide sequence: TGCGCCAGCAGCCTGAGGACAGGGGAAGAGACCCAGTACTTC. Amino acids: CASSLRTGEETQYF.

The rearrangement uses TRBV4-1 and TRBJ1-2; 8 bases fit TRBD1. Germline trimming cut 0 bases from V and 7 bases from J; bases unmatched to any gene: 7. Germline V lookup: CDR1 MGHRA, CDR2 YSYEKL. There are 15 residues in the CDR3. This chain's CDR3 is CASSQEPGGPRGYTF. The CDR3, as DNA: TGCGCCAGCAGCCAAGAACCAGGGGGCCCACGTGGCTACACCTTC.

By proportion, this clone is large. The chain is built from TRBV7-8 and TRBJ2-3, with 10 nucleotides matching TRBD1. Germline trimming cut 3 bases from V and 7 bases from J; bases unmatched to any gene: 10. The CDR3 consists of 16 residues. Germline CDR1 SGHVS, CDR2 FQNEAQ. CDR3 region: CASSFDRGPLGNTQYF. CDR3 nucleotides: TGTGCCAGCAGCTTCGACAGGGGGCCGCTCGGGAATACGCAGTATTTT. Supplemented by reference TRBV7-8 and TRBJ2-3, the full variable domain reads GAGVSQSPRYKVAKRGQDVALRCDPISGHVSLFWYQQALGQGPEFLTYFQNEAQLDKSGLPSDRFFAERPEGSVSTLKIQRTQQEDSAVYLCASSFDRGPLGNTQYFGPGTRLTVL.